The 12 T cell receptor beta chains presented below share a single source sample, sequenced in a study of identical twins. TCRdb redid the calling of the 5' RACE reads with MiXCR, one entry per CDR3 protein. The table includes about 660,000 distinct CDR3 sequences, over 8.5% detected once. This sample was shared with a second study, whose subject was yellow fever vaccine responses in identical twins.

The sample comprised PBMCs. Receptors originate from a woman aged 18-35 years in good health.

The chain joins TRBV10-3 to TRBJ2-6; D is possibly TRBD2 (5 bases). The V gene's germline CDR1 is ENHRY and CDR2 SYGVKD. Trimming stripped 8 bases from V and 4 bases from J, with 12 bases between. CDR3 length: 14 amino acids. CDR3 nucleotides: TGTGCCATCGACGAGGGTCGCGGGGCCAACGTCCTGACTTTC. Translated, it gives CAIDEGRGANVLTF.

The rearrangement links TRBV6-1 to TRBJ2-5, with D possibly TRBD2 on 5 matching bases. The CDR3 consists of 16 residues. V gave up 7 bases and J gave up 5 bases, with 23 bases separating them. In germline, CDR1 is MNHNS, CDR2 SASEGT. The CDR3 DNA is TGTGCCAGCACCCCCAAGGATCTAGCAGTGCTTGAGACCCAGTACTTC. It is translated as CASTPKDLAVLETQYF.

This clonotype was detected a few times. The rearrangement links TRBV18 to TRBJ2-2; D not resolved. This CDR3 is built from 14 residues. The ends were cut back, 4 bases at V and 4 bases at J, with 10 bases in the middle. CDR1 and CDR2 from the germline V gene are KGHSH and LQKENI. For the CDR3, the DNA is TGTGCCAGCTCACTTAAGACCTCCACCGGGGAGCTGTTTTTT. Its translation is CASSLKTSTGELFF.

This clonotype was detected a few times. The CDR3: CASSQGPGRGSPLHF. In DNA form, the CDR3 reads TGTGCCAGCAGCCAAGGACCGGGGCGGGGCTCACCCCTCCACTTT. This chain connects TRBV14 to TRBJ1-6, with D possibly TRBD1 on 5 matching bases. Trimming took off 1 base at V and 10 bases at J, with 14 bases between the two ends. The CDR3 contains 15 residues. Germline V gene lookup returns CDR1 SGHDN and CDR2 FVKESK.

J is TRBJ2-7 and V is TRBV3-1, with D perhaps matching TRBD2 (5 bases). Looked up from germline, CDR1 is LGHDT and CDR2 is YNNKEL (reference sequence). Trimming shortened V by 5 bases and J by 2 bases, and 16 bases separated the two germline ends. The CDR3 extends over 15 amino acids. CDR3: CASSEIPGRTYEQYF. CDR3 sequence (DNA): TGTGCCAGCAGCGAGATTCCGGGAAGAACCTACGAGCAGTACTTC.

The CDR3 protein is CASSFADRGYNKNIQYF. The CDR3 nucleotides are TGTGCCAGCAGTTTTGCGGACAGGGGGTATAACAAAAACATTCAGTACTTC. This chain connects TRBV28 to TRBJ2-4, with 10 bases that match TRBD1. The CDR3 extends over 17 amino acids. The germline gives CDR1 MDHEN, CDR2 SYDVKM. The junction had 8 bases not matched to a gene; V was cut back by 3 bases and J by 3 bases.

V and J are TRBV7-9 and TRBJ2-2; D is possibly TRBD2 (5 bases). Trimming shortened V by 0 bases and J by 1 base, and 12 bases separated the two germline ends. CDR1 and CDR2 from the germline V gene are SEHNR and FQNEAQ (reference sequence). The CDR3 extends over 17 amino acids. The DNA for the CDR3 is TGTGCCAGCAGCTTAGCCCCGCGCGGGCAGAACACCGGGGAGCTGTTTTTT. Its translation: CASSLAPRGQNTGELFF.

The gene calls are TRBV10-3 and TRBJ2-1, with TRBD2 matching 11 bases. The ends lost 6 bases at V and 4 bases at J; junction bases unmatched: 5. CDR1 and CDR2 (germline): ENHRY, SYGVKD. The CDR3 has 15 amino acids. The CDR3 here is CAISLLAGEYNEQFF. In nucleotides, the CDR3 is TGTGCCATCAGCTTACTAGCGGGAGAATACAATGAGCAGTTCTTC.

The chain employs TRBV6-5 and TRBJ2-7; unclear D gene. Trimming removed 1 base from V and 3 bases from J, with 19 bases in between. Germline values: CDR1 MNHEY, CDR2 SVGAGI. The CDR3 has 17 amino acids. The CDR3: CASSYLTQPEPYYEQYF. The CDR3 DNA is TGTGCCAGCAGTTACTTGACCCAACCCGAGCCTTACTACGAGCAGTACTTC.

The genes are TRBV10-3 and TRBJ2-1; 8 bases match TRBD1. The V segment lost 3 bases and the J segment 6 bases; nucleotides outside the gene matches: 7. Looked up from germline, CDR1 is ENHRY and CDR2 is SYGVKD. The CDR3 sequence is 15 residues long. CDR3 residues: CAISEPGQGTNEQFF. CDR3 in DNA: TGTGCCATCAGTGAACCCGGACAGGGCACCAATGAGCAGTTCTTC.

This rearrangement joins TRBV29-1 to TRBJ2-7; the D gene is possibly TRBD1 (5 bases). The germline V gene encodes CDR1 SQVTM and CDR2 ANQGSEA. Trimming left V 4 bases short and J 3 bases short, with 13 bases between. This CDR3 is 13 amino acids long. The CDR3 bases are TGCAGCGTTGGTAGGGGCGATCACTACGAGCAGTACTTC. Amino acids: CSVGRGDHYEQYF.

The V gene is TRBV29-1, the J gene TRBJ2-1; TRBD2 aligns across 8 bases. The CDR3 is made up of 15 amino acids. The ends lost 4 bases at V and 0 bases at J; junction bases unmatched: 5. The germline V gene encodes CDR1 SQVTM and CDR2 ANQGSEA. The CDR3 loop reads CSVALLAVSYNEQFF. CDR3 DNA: TGCAGCGTTGCTCTACTAGCGGTCTCCTACAATGAGCAGTTCTTC.